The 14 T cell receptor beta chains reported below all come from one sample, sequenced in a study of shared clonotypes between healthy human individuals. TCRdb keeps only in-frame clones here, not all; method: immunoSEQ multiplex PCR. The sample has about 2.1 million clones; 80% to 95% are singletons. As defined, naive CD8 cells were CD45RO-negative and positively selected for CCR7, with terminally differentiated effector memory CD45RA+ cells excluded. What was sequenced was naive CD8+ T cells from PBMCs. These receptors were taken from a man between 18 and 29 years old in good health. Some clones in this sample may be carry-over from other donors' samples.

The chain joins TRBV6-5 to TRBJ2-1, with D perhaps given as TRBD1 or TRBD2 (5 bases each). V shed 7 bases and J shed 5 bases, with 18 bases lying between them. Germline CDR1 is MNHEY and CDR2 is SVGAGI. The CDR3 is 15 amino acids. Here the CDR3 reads CASTPQTGPDNEQFF. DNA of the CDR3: TGTGCCAGCACGCCACAGACGGGACCCGACAATGAGCAGTTCTTC.

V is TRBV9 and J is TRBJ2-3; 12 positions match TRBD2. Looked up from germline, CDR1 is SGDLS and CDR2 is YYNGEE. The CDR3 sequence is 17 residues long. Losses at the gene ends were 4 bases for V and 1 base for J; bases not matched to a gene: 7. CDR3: CASSHSRLAGGTDTQYF. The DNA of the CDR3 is TGTGCCAGCAGCCACAGTCGACTAGCGGGAGGCACAGATACGCAGTATTTT.

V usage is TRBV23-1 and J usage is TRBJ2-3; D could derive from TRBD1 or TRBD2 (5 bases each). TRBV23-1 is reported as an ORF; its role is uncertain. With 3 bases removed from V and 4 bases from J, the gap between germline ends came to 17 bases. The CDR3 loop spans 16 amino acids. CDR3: CASSQFGTLSPDTQYF. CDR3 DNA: TGCGCCAGCAGTCAGTTCGGGACCCTGAGCCCAGATACGCAGTATTTT.

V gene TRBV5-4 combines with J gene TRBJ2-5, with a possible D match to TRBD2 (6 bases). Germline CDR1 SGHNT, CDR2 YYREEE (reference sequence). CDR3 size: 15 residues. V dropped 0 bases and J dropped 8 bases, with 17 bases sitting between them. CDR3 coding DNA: TGTGCCAGCAGCTTGGCCGGGGGAACTCCTTTTACCCAGTACTTC. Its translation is CASSLAGGTPFTQYF.

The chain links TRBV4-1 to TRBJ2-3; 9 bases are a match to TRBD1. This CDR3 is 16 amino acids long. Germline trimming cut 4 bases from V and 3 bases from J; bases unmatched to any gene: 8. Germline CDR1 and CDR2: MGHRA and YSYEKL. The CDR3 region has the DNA TGCGCCAGCAGCCGAACCCCGGGACAGGGAACAGATACGCAGTATTTT. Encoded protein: CASSRTPGQGTDTQYF.

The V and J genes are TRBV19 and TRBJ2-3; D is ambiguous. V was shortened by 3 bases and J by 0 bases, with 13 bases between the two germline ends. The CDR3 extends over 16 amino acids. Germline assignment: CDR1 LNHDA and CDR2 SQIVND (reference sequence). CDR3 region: CASSIHPSSSTDTQYF. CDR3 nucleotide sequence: TGTGCCAGTAGTATCCATCCCAGTTCTAGCACAGATACGCAGTATTTT.

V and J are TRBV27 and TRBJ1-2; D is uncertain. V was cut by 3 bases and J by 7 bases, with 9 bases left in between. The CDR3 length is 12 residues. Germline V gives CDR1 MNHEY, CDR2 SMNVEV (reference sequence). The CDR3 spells CASSFRGSGYTF. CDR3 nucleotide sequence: TGTGCCAGCAGTTTCCGAGGGTCTGGCTACACCTTC.

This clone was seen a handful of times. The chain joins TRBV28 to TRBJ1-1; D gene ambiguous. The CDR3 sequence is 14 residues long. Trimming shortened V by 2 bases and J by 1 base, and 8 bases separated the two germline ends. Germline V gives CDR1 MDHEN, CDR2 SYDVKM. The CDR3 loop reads CASSLAQRNTEAFF. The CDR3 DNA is TGTGCCAGCAGTTTAGCCCAGAGGAACACTGAAGCTTTCTTT.

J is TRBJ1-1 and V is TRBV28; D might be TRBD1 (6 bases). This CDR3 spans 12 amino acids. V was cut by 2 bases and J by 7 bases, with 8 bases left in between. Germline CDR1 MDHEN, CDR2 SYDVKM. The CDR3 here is CASSLAGVEAFF. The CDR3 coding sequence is TGTGCCAGCAGTTTAGCAGGGGTTGAAGCTTTCTTT.

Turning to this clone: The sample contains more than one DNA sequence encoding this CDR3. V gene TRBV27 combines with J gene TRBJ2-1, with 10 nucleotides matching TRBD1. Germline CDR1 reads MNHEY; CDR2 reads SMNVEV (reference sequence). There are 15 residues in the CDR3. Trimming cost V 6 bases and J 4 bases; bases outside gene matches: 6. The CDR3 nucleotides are TGTGCCAGCAGCTCCGACAGGGGGCCGTACAATGAGCAGTTCTTC. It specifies CASSSDRGPYNEQFF.

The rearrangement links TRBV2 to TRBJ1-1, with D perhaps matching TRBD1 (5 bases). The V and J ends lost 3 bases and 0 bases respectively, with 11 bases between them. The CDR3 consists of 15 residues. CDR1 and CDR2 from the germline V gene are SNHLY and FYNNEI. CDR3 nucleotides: TGTGCCAGCAGTGACCCTGCGGGGGTGAACACTGAAGCTTTCTTT. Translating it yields CASSDPAGVNTEAFF.

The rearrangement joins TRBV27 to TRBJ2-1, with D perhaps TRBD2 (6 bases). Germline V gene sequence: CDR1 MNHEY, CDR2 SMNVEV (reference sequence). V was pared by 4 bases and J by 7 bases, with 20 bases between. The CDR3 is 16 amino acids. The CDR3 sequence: CASSSRGGKRGNEQFF. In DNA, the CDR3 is TGTGCCAGCAGTTCGCGGGGCGGCAAACGTGGGAATGAGCAGTTCTTC.

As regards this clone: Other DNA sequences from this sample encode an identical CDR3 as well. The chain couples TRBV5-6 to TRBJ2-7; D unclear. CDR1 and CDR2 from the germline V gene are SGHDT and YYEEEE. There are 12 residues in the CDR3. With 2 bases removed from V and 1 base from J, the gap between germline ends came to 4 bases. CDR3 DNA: TGTGCCAGCAGCTTAGAGTCCTACGAGCAGTACTTC. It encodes CASSLESYEQYF.

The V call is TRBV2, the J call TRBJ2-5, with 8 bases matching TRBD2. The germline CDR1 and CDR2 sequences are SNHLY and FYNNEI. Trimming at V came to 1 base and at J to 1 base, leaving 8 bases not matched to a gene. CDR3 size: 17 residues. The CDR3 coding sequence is TGTGCCAGCAGTGAAGTGGTACTAGCGGCATTCCAAGAGACCCAGTACTTC. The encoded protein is CASSEVVLAAFQETQYF.